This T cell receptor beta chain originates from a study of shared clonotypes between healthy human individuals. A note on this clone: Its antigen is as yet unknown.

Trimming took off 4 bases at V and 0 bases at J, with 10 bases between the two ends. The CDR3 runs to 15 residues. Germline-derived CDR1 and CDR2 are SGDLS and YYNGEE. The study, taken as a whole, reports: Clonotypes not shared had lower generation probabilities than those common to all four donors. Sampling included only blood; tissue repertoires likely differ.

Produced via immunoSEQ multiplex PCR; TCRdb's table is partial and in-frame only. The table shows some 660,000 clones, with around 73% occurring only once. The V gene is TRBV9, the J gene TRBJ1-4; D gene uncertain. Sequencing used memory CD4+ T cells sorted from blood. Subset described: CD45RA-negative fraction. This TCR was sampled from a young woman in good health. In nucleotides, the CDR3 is TGTGCCAGCAGCTATCGAGGGACAACTAATGAAAAACTGTTTTTT. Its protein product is CASSYRGTTNEKLFF. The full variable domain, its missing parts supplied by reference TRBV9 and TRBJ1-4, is DSGVTQTPKHLITATGQRVTLRCSPRSGDLSVYWYQQSLDQGLQFLIQYYNGEERAKGNILERFSAQQFPDLHSELNLSSLELGDSALYFCASSYRGTTNEKLFFGSGTQLSVL.